A selection of T cell receptor beta chains follows, all from one sample in a study of T cell changes during pregnancy in multiple sclerosis. The assay was immunoSEQ multiplex PCR, and TCRdb's table has in-frame clones only and misses some. The table has about 41,000 clones, 90% to 95% seen once. Sequenced material: CD8+ T cells from peripheral blood mononuclear cells, taken in the third trimester of pregnancy. These receptors were collected from a female donor with multiple sclerosis, enrolled in a pregnancy study. Each CDR3 is given with its conserved first and last residue. The order of the fields is D gene, clone size, J gene, V gene, CDR3 DNA, CDR3 protein. The D gene is left open where the match is weak. Size is stated for part of the rows, as once, few or many counts, or as a class when the clone is expanded.

D: TRBD1
size: once
J: TRBJ2-7
V: TRBV7-9
DNA: TGTGCCAGCAGTTTATCCGGGACAGTATCCTACGAGCAGTACTTC
CDR3: CASSLSGTVSYEQYF

D: .
size: .
J: TRBJ2-1
V: TRBV11-2
DNA: TGTGCCAGCAGGTTCTTGGGGGCCTATGAGCAGTTCTTC
CDR3: CASRFLGAYEQFF

D: TRBD1
size: .
J: TRBJ2-5
V: TRBV28
DNA: TGTGCCAGCAGACCCGGGACAGGGGCCTACCCTAAACAAGAGACCCAGTACTTC
CDR3: CASRPGTGAYPKQETQYF

D: TRBD1
size: .
J: TRBJ1-1
V: TRBV15
DNA: TGTGCCACCAGCAGAGACAGGGGGTACACTGAAGCTTTCTTT
CDR3: CATSRDRGYTEAFF

D: .
size: .
J: TRBJ1-1
V: TRBV19
DNA: TGTGCCAGCCATCTATCCCTGAACACTGAAGCTTTCTTT
CDR3: CASHLSLNTEAFF

D: .
size: .
J: TRBJ2-1
V: TRBV7-9
DNA: TGTGCCAGCAGCCCAGTCCTGGAGAAGTTCTTC
CDR3: CASSPVLEKFF

D: .
size: .
J: TRBJ2-7
V: TRBV19
DNA: TGTGCCAGTAGTTCCTTATACGAGCAGTACTTC
CDR3: CASSSLYEQYF

D: TRBD2
size: .
J: TRBJ2-2
V: TRBV27
DNA: TGTGCCAGCAGCGGCGGGACTAGCGGGAGGCCCGAGTTGGGGCTGTTTTTT
CDR3: CASSGGTSGRPELGLFF

D: .
size: .
J: TRBJ2-3
V: TRBV29-1
DNA: TGCAGCCGTCAACGATCCCGCTCCCCTACCACCACAGGGCCCCACACAGATACGCAGTATTTT
CDR3: CSRQRSRSPTTTGPHTDTQYF

D: .
size: .
J: TRBJ1-1
V: TRBV28
DNA: TGTGCCAGCAGTTTTCATTCGCGGGGTGAAAGAAACACTGAAGCTTTCTTT
CDR3: CASSFHSRGERNTEAFF

D: TRBD2
size: .
J: TRBJ2-5
V: TRBV7-9
DNA: TGTGCCAGCAGCGGTGTGGGTGGACTAGCGGCCCAAGAGACCCAGTACTTC
CDR3: CASSGVGGLAAQETQYF

D: TRBD2
size: .
J: TRBJ2-1
V: TRBV4-2
DNA: TGTGCCAGCAGCCGACTAGCGGAATCCAATGAGCAGTTCTTC
CDR3: CASSRLAESNEQFF

D: TRBD2
size: .
J: TRBJ2-3
V: TRBV7-8
DNA: TGTGCCAGCCAGCTTATCCTTCATAGCGGGAGGGCCATTGGGGATACGCAGTATTTT
CDR3: CASQLILHSGRAIGDTQYF

D: TRBD1
size: once
J: TRBJ1-1
V: TRBV19
DNA: TGTGCCAGTAGTTTCCGGACAGGGGGTGCTGAAGCTTTCTTT
CDR3: CASSFRTGGAEAFF

D: TRBD1
size: .
J: TRBJ1-5
V: TRBV28
DNA: TGTGCCAGCAGCCTCTTGGGACAGGGACTCTATAGCAATCAGCCCCAGCATTTT
CDR3: CASSLLGQGLYSNQPQHF

D: .
size: once
J: TRBJ2-2
V: TRBV10-3
DNA: TGTGCCATCAGTGATCAGGAAAACACCGGGGAGCTGTTTTTT
CDR3: CAISDQENTGELFF

D: .
size: .
J: TRBJ1-2
V: TRBV27
DNA: TGTGCCAGCAGTTTAGGAGAGGACTATGGCTACACCTTC
CDR3: CASSLGEDYGYTF

D: TRBD1
size: .
J: TRBJ1-2
V: TRBV5-1
DNA: TGCGCCAGCAGCTTACACAGGGGAGTTGGTTGGGGCTACACCTTC
CDR3: CASSLHRGVGWGYTF

D: .
size: .
J: TRBJ2-1
V: TRBV5-1
DNA: TGCGCCAGCAGCTTGGTTGATCTAGATCCCAATGAGCAGTTCTTC
CDR3: CASSLVDLDPNEQFF

D: .
size: .
J: TRBJ2-7
V: TRBV2
DNA: TGTGCCAGCAGTGAAGGGATTACGGGGAAGCAGTACTTC
CDR3: CASSEGITGKQYF

D: TRBD2
size: .
J: TRBJ2-7
V: TRBV5-6
DNA: TGTGCCAGCAGCTTGGGAGGGCGGGAGGGTGCGGCGGACGAGCAGTACTTC
CDR3: CASSLGGREGAADEQYF

D: .
size: .
J: TRBJ2-3
V: TRBV27
DNA: TGTGCCAGCTACCGGCCAGGGGTTACAGATACGCAGTATTTT
CDR3: CASYRPGVTDTQYF

D: TRBD2
size: .
J: TRBJ2-3
V: TRBV5-1
DNA: TGCGCCAGCAGCTCGACTAGCGGGTCGGATACGCAGTATTTT
CDR3: CASSSTSGSDTQYF

D: TRBD1
size: .
J: TRBJ1-1
V: TRBV4-3
DNA: TGCGCCAGCAGCCAAGATGAAGACAGGGAACGGAACACTGAAGCTTTCTTT
CDR3: CASSQDEDRERNTEAFF

D: .
size: .
J: TRBJ2-7
V: TRBV4-2
DNA: TGTGCCAGCAGCCAAGAGGGAGCCCCATCCTACGAGCAGTACTTC
CDR3: CASSQEGAPSYEQYF

D: .
size: .
J: TRBJ2-1
V: TRBV5-8
DNA: TGTGCCAGCAGCTTGGACGGGAACAATGAGCAGTTCTTC
CDR3: CASSLDGNNEQFF

D: TRBD2
size: .
J: TRBJ2-3
V: TRBV5-6
DNA: TGTGCCAGCAGCAGGGGACTAGCGGGAGATACGCAGTATTTT
CDR3: CASSRGLAGDTQYF

D: .
size: .
J: TRBJ1-2
V: TRBV9
DNA: TGTGCCAGCAGCGTAGCAGGGCTCGGATATGGCTACACCTTC
CDR3: CASSVAGLGYGYTF

D: TRBD1
size: .
J: TRBJ2-7
V: TRBV4-2
DNA: TGTGCCAGCAGCCAAGTGGGGACAGGGCGTAACGAGCAGTACTTC
CDR3: CASSQVGTGRNEQYF

D: .
size: .
J: TRBJ1-2
V: TRBV2
DNA: TGTGCCACCCCCGCCTTCAACAGGCACAACTATGGCTACACCTTC
CDR3: CATPAFNRHNYGYTF

D: TRBD2
size: .
J: TRBJ2-3
V: TRBV4-2
DNA: TGTGCCAGCAGCCAACAACTAGCGGGAGAGGGCACAGATACGCAGTATTTT
CDR3: CASSQQLAGEGTDTQYF

D: .
size: .
J: TRBJ2-7
V: TRBV5-6
DNA: TGTGCCAGCAGCTTGGATCCTACCTCCTACGAGCAGTACTTC
CDR3: CASSLDPTSYEQYF

D: .
size: once
J: TRBJ2-2
V: TRBV21-1
DNA: TGTGCCAGCAGCAAAGCGCTTCATCGTGTGGGCGACACCGGGGAGCTGTTTTTT
CDR3: CASSKALHRVGDTGELFF

D: TRBD2
size: .
J: TRBJ2-2
V: TRBV6-6
DNA: TGTGCCAGCAGTTATATGGTAGCGGGAGGGGCCGGGGAGCTGTTTTTT
CDR3: CASSYMVAGGAGELFF

D: TRBD1
size: .
J: TRBJ2-7
V: TRBV9
DNA: TGTGCCAGCAGCGCCTCCGGACAGGTGGGCTACGAGCAGTACTTC
CDR3: CASSASGQVGYEQYF

D: TRBD2
size: once
J: TRBJ2-3
V: TRBV11-2
DNA: TGTGCCAGCAGCTTCCCTATGAAGGCGGGAGGGCCAGGGACGCAGTATTTT
CDR3: CASSFPMKAGGPGTQYF

D: TRBD2
size: .
J: TRBJ2-7
V: TRBV10-3
DNA: TGTGCCACCTTTCCGGGACTAGCGGGATACGAGCAGTACTTC
CDR3: CATFPGLAGYEQYF

D: TRBD2
size: .
J: TRBJ2-7
V: TRBV11-2
DNA: TGTGCCAGCAGCTCTTCTAGCGGGGACTACGAGCAGTACTTC
CDR3: CASSSSSGDYEQYF

D: .
size: .
J: TRBJ2-5
V: TRBV5-1
DNA: TGCGCCAGCAGCTTAATGTCCCCGTACCAAGAGACCCAGTACTTC
CDR3: CASSLMSPYQETQYF

D: .
size: .
J: TRBJ2-7
V: TRBV2
DNA: TGTGCCAGCAGTACTCCGCTTATGGTGGGCCCCTACGAGCAGTACTTC
CDR3: CASSTPLMVGPYEQYF

D: .
size: .
J: TRBJ2-7
V: TRBV2
DNA: TGTGCCAGCAGTACGGGCGAGCAGTACTTC
CDR3: CASSTGEQYF

D: .
size: .
J: TRBJ1-1
V: TRBV27
DNA: TGTGCCAGCAGTTTATACCCGGGCACTGAAGCTTTCTTT
CDR3: CASSLYPGTEAFF

D: .
size: .
J: TRBJ1-2
V: TRBV19
DNA: TGTGCCAGTAGTATGGTGGCAGGGGCTGGCTACACCTTC
CDR3: CASSMVAGAGYTF

D: TRBD1
size: once
J: TRBJ1-1
V: TRBV9
DNA: TGTGCCAGCAGCGCGACCAGGGGGCTGGTTGCTGAAGCTTTCTTT
CDR3: CASSATRGLVAEAFF

D: TRBD1
size: .
J: TRBJ2-1
V: TRBV7-9
DNA: TGTGCCAGCAGCTTAGGGGGGGGGACAGGGCCGTACAATGAGCAGTTCTTC
CDR3: CASSLGGGTGPYNEQFF

D: .
size: once
J: TRBJ2-5
V: TRBV9
DNA: TGTGCCAGCAGCTCAGCGGGCCTTAACCAAGAGACCCAGTACTTC
CDR3: CASSSAGLNQETQYF

D: TRBD2
size: .
J: TRBJ2-1
V: TRBV5-1
DNA: TGCGCCAGCAGCTTGGAGCTAGCGGGAGTCTACAATGAGCAGTTCTTC
CDR3: CASSLELAGVYNEQFF

D: .
size: .
J: TRBJ1-5
V: TRBV19
DNA: TGTGCCAGTAGTTTTACAGATTATAGCAATCAGCCCCAGCATTTT
CDR3: CASSFTDYSNQPQHF

D: .
size: .
J: TRBJ2-2
V: TRBV7-9
DNA: TGTGCCAGTCTAACAGTAGGCACCGGGGAGCTGTTTTTT
CDR3: CASLTVGTGELFF

D: .
size: .
J: TRBJ2-5
V: TRBV19
DNA: TGTGCCAGTAGTATTGCCTGGCGGGAGACCCAGTACTTC
CDR3: CASSIAWRETQYF

D: .
size: .
J: TRBJ1-2
V: TRBV27
DNA: TGTGCCAGCAGTTCGGGGGGGCAGGCTAACTATGGCTACACCTTC
CDR3: CASSSGGQANYGYTF

D: TRBD1
size: .
J: TRBJ1-4
V: TRBV15
DNA: TGTGCCACCAGCAGGGTCCGGGACAGCAAGGAAAAACTGTTTTTT
CDR3: CATSRVRDSKEKLFF

D: .
size: .
J: TRBJ2-5
V: TRBV5-4
DNA: TGTGCCAGCAGCCCCCTCGGGTGGGGGGGCGAAGAGACCCAGTACTTC
CDR3: CASSPLGWGGEETQYF

D: .
size: .
J: TRBJ1-2
V: TRBV25-1
DNA: TGTGCCAGCAGTGGTTCGACAGGCGACTACTATGGCTACACCTTC
CDR3: CASSGSTGDYYGYTF

D: .
size: once
J: TRBJ2-7
V: TRBV7-8
DNA: TGTGCCAGCAGCTTAAACACGGGCTACGAGCAGTACTTC
CDR3: CASSLNTGYEQYF

D: .
size: .
J: TRBJ1-2
V: TRBV27
DNA: TGTGCCAGCGGAAGGAGCTTCCCCAACTATGGCTACACCTTC
CDR3: CASGRSFPNYGYTF

D: .
size: .
J: TRBJ1-2
V: TRBV6-5
DNA: TGTGCCAGCAGTTATTCTCCAGAACGGGATGGCTACACCTTC
CDR3: CASSYSPERDGYTF

D: .
size: .
J: TRBJ1-2
V: TRBV29-1
DNA: TGCAGCGTTCCACTCCCCGGGGGGGGAAGGAATGGCTACACCTTC
CDR3: CSVPLPGGGRNGYTF